Described below is a single T cell receptor (beta chain) sequence and its context. Sequencing was performed with immunoSEQ multiplex PCR; in TCRdb, only in-frame clones are kept and a portion is missing. The sample lists about 150,000 clones, more than 75% occurring once. These data belong to a study of blood T cell repertoires in COVID-19. For the study at large: The United States, Italy and Spain provided the acute and convalescent COVID-19 samples.

From germline, CDR1 is GTSNPN and CDR2 SVGIG (reference sequence). This CDR3 is built from 13 residues. Trimming took off 4 bases at V and 8 bases at J, with 15 bases between the two ends. The V call is TRBV30, the J call TRBJ2-1; maybe TRBD2 (6 bases). This receptor was identified in a woman in her forties or fifties who had recovered from COVID-19. Sequencing input: PBMCs or T cells enriched from blood (not recorded which). CDR3 nucleotides: TGTGCCTGGAAACCGGGACGGAGGGATGAGCAGTTCTTC. Amino acid sequence: CAWKPGRRDEQFF.